The 2 T cell receptor beta chains in this list originate from one sample, sequenced in a study of blood T cells in healthy people across ages. A sample-barcoded 5' primer and a J-beta primer mix were used in a second PCR of roughly 6 to 12 cycles. One entry per CDR3 protein, called by TCRdb with MiXCR from the 5' RACE reads. The repertoire holds around 1.5 million distinct CDR3 sequences, around 42% seen once, with 7.9% in the top ten. The source material was blood. These receptors were obtained from a young woman in good health.

The V and J genes are TRBV6-5 and TRBJ1-2, with no clear D. The length of the CDR3 is 16 residues. CDR1 and CDR2 (germline): MNHEY, SVGAGI. The V gene lost 1 base and the J gene lost 3 bases, with 15 bases spanning the gap. The CDR3 region is CASSYLRVSGDYGYTF. The CDR3 region has the DNA TGTGCCAGCAGTTACTTGAGGGTGTCAGGAGACTATGGCTACACCTTC.

This chain uses TRBV11-2 with TRBJ2-3; maybe TRBD2 (5 bases). The CDR3 totals 13 residues. Germline V gives CDR1 SGHAT, CDR2 FQNNGV. V lost 5 bases, J lost 8 bases, and 14 bases lay in between. In DNA, the CDR3 is TGTGCCAGCAGCGTAGTCGCGCGGGTTACGCAGTATTTT. Translating gives CASSVVARVTQYF.